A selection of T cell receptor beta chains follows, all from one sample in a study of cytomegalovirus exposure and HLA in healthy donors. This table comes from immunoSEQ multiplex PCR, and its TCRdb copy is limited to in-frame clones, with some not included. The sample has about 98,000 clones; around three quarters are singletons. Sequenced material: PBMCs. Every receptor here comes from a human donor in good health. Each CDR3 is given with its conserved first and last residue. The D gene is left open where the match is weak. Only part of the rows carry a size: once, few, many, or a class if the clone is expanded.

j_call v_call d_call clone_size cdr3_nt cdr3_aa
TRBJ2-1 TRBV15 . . TGTGCCACCAGCCCGGGGGGCAGGGGATCGTACAATGAGCAGTTCTTC CATSPGGRGSYNEQFF
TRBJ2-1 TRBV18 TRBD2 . TGTGCCAGCTCACGCGGGCGGGAGTCTCTCAATGAGCAGTTCTTC CASSRGRESLNEQFF
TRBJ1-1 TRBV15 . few TGTGCCACCAGCAGAGTTTCCAGACAGGCTAACACTGAAGCTTTCTTT CATSRVSRQANTEAFF
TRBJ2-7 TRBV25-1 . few TGTGCCAGCAGTGAATACAGGGTCATCTTCGACGAGCAGTACTTC CASSEYRVIFDEQYF
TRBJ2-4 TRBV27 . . TGTGCCAGCAGTTTTTCTACCAAAAACATTCAGTACTTC CASSFSTKNIQYF
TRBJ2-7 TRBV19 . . TGTGCCAGTAGTCAGCAGGGATTGCACGAGCAGTACTTC CASSQQGLHEQYF
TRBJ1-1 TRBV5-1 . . TGCGCCAGCAGCGCCACTGGGGCCGGGGCTTTCTTT CASSATGAGAFF
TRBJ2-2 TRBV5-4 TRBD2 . TGTGCCAGCAGCTCCAGGACTAGCGGGCTTACCGGGGAGCTGTTTTTT CASSSRTSGLTGELFF
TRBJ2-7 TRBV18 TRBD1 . TGTGCCAGCTCACCACTTTCTGGGACAGGGTGGTACGAGCAGTACTTC CASSPLSGTGWYEQYF
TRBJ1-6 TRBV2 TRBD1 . TGTGCCAGCAGCCCCGTCGGGGGGACAGGGGTTAATTCACCCCTCCACTTT CASSPVGGTGVNSPLHF
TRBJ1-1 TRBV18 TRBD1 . TGCGCCAGCTCACAACAAGACAGGGTTTGGGGCACTGAAGCTTTCTTT CASSQQDRVWGTEAFF
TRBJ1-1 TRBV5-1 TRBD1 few TGCGCCAGCAGCTTGGACCGACAGGGGTTCGCTGAAGCTTTCTTT CASSLDRQGFAEAFF
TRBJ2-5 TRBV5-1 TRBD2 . TGCGCCAGCAGCTTGTTCCCTAGCGGGGGCCAAGAGACCCAGTACTTC CASSLFPSGGQETQYF
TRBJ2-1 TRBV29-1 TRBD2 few TGCAGCGGGGAGACTAGCGGGAGGTTCTGTGAGCAGTTCTTC CSGETSGRFCEQFF
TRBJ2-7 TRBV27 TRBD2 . TGTGCCAGCGGAAGTTTAGCGGGAGTCTTTTCCGAGCAGTACTTC CASGSLAGVFSEQYF
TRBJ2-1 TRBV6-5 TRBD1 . TGTGCCAGCAGGTCCGGGACAGGGTTTTACAATGAGCAGTTCTTC CASRSGTGFYNEQFF
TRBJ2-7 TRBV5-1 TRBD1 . TGCGCCAGCAGCCTCGGACAGGGAAATTACGAGCAGTACTTC CASSLGQGNYEQYF
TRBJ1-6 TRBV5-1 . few TGCGCCAGCTCTCGGAATGGACGGGAAAATTCACCCCTCCACTTT CASSRNGRENSPLHF
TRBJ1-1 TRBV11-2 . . TGTGCCAGCAGCCCAGCGCCGGCCGGCACTGAAGCTTTCTTT CASSPAPAGTEAFF
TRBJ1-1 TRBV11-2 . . TGTGCCAGCAGTGCGGGACGGCCGAACACTGAAGCTTTCTTT CASSAGRPNTEAFF
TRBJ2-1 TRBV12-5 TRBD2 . TGTGCTAGTGGCACGGGACTAGGGGTCAGAATAGAGCAGTTCTTC CASGTGLGVRIEQFF
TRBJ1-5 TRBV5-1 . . TGCGCCAGCAGCTTGACGAGTAGCAATCAGCCCCAGCATTTT CASSLTSSNQPQHF
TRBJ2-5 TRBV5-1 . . TGCGCCAGCAGCTTGATCGGGGAGACCCAGTACTTC CASSLIGETQYF
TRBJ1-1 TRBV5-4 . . TGTGCCAGCCTAGACAGGCGCTACAATGAAGCTTTCTTT CASLDRRYNEAFF
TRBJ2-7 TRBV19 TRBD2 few TGTGCCAGTAGTTCGGTAGCGGGAGGGCACTACGAGCAGTACTTC CASSSVAGGHYEQYF
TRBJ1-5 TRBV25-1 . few TGTGCCAGCAGTGAATCGGGCAGGGGCCATCAGCCCCAGCATTTT CASSESGRGHQPQHF
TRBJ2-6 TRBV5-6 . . TGTGCCAGCAGCTTGGCGGGTTCTGGGGCCAACGTCCTGACTTTC CASSLAGSGANVLTF
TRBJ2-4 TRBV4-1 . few TGCGCCAGCAGCCAAGCAGGGCTAGCCAAAAACATTCAGTACTTC CASSQAGLAKNIQYF
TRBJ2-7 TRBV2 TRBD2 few TGTGCCAGCAGTGAATTAACTAGCGGGACCTACGAGCAGTACTTC CASSELTSGTYEQYF
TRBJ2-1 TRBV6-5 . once TGTGCCAGCAGTTACGGGAGCGGCTGGGATGAGCAGTTCTTC CASSYGSGWDEQFF
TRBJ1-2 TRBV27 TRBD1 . TGTGCCAGCAGCCGGACAGGGGGCGTCCTCTATGGCTACACCTTC CASSRTGGVLYGYTF
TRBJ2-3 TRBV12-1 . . TGTGCCAGCAGTTATACGACTAGCGGGAGGGCCAGGGTCAAAGATACGCAGTATTTT CASSYTTSGRARVKDTQYF
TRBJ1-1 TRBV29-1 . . TGCAGCGTTGATGCCTGGTCAGGGACTGAAGCTTTCTTT CSVDAWSGTEAFF
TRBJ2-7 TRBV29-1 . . TGCAGCGCCGGGACTTCACAAGGCGTCTACGAGCAGTACTTC CSAGTSQGVYEQYF
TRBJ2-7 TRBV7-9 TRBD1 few TGTGCCAGCAGCTTCCCCCCGGGACAGGGTTCCTACGAGCAGTACTTC CASSFPPGQGSYEQYF
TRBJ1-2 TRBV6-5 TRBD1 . TGTGCCAGCAGAAGGACAGGGACAAACTATGGCTACACCTTC CASRRTGTNYGYTF
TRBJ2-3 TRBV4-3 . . TGCGCCAGCAGCCGAAGAGGGGGTGAAACAGATACGCAGTATTTT CASSRRGGETDTQYF
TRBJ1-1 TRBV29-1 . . TGCAGCGTTGGACAGTCGGACACTGAAGCTTTCTTT CSVGQSDTEAFF
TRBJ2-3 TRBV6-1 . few TGTGCCAGCAGTGAAGAAAAGGGGGGGGTAAGGTGGGTTGGCACAGATACGCAGTATTTT CASSEEKGGVRWVGTDTQYF
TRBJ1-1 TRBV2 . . TGTGCCAGCAGTGAATCGCGCCTGAACACTGAAGCTTTCTTT CASSESRLNTEAFF